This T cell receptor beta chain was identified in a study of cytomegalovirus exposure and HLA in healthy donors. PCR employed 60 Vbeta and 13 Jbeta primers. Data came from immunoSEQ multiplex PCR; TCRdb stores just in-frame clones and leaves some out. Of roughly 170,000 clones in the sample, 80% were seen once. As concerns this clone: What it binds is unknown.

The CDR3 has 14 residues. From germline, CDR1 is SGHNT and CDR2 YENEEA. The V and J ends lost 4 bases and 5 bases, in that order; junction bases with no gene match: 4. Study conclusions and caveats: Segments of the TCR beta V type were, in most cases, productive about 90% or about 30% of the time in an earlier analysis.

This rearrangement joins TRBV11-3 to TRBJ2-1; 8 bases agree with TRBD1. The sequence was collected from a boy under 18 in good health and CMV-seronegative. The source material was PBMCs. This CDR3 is CASSWGTGNNEQFF. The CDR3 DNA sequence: TGTGCCAGCAGCTGGGGGACAGGTAACAATGAGCAGTTCTTC.